A single sample gave rise to the 18 T cell receptor beta chains below, sequenced in a study of T cells after yellow fever vaccination. TCRdb used MiXCR to reprocess the 5' RACE reads, holding one entry per CDR3 protein. The sample lists roughly 340,000 distinct CDR3 sequences, about 4% seen once, with more than 20% in the top ten. The sample was PBMCs, taken 5 days after the yellow fever booster vaccination. These receptors were obtained from a man between 18 and 35 years old who received the YFV17D yellow fever vaccine.

This clonotype occurred a few times. The V gene is TRBV15, the J gene TRBJ1-1, with D unresolved. Trimming took 3 bases from V and 0 from J, leaving 8 bases between them. This CDR3 has 14 residues. Germline V gene data show CDR1 as LNHNV and CDR2 as YYDKDF (reference sequence). In DNA, the CDR3 is TGTGCCACCAGCAGCCCCTACATGAACACTGAAGCTTTCTTT. As protein: CATSSPYMNTEAFF. Variable domain in full (rest from reference TRBV15 and TRBJ1-1): DAMVIQNPRYQVTQFGKPVTLSCSQTLNHNVMYWYQQKSSQAPKLLFHYYDKDFNNEADTPDNFQSRRPNTSFCFLDIRSPGLGDTAMYLCATSSPYMNTEAFFGQGTRLTVV.

V usage is TRBV7-2 and J usage is TRBJ1-1, with D perhaps matching TRBD1 (5 bases). Trimming removed 3 bases from V and 0 bases from J, with 17 bases in between. The CDR3 is made up of 17 amino acids. Germline V gene lookup returns CDR1 SGHTA and CDR2 FQGNSA. In DNA, the CDR3 is TGTGCCAGCAGCTTTGCGGGGGTGGGTTACATGAACACTGAAGCTTTCTTT. It specifies CASSFAGVGYMNTEAFF.

The gene calls are TRBV15 and TRBJ2-7, with D unresolved. This CDR3 is built from 12 residues. The V and J ends lost 0 bases and 5 bases respectively, with 5 bases between them. CDR1 is LNHNV and CDR2 is YYDKDF in the germline V gene (reference sequence). The CDR3 DNA is TGTGCCACCAGCAGAGATAGAAACGAGCAGTACGTC. It yields the protein CATSRDRNEQYV.

The V gene is TRBV4-3, the J gene TRBJ1-6; D gene unclear. This CDR3 comprises 15 residues. Germline V CDR1 and CDR2: LGHNA, YSLEER. V lost 4 bases and J 10 bases, leaving 17 bases between the germline ends. The CDR3 sequence is CASSPGLPFKSPLHF. The DNA for the CDR3 is TGCGCCAGCAGCCCAGGACTCCCGTTTAAATCACCCCTCCACTTT.

This clonotype was seen a handful of times. The rearrangement uses TRBV10-2 and TRBJ2-7, with 10 bases that match TRBD1. J lost 4 bases, V lost 7 bases, and 13 bases had no gene match. The CDR3 loop spans 16 amino acids. Germline V lookup: CDR1 WSHSY, CDR2 SAAADI. The CDR3 bases are TGCGCCAGCACTAACCTCGGGACAGGGGCGTTTTACGAGCAGTACTTC. Protein: CASTNLGTGAFYEQYF.

Ten or more counts support this clonotype. The chain recombines TRBV18 with TRBJ2-7, with a tentative D call TRBD2 (6 bases). The CDR3 is made up of 16 amino acids. The germline gives CDR1 KGHSH, CDR2 LQKENI. Trimming shortened V by 4 bases and J by 1 base, and 17 bases separated the two germline ends. DNA for the CDR3: TGTGCCAGCTCACTAACCGGGGGTACTAGTTCCTACGAGCAGTACGTC. Translated, it gives CASSLTGGTSSYEQYV.

This clonotype has at least ten counts. This CDR3 reads CASSPEATQYF. The CDR3 DNA sequence: TGTGCCAGCTCACCAGAAGCGACCCAGTACTTC. This chain uses TRBV18 with TRBJ2-5; D ambiguous. The CDR3 is 11 amino acids. Trimming stripped 2 bases from V and 7 bases from J, with 5 bases between. Germline V gene sequence: CDR1 KGHSH, CDR2 LQKENI.

The chain recombines TRBV7-2 with TRBJ2-6; unclear D gene. CDR1 SGHTA and CDR2 FQGNSA come from the germline V gene. The CDR3 is 16 residues long. V lost 1 base to trimming and J lost 2 bases, with 9 bases between them. CDR3 in amino acids: CASSLVPSTGANVLTF. The CDR3, as DNA: TGTGCCAGCAGCTTAGTCCCCAGCACTGGGGCCAACGTCCTGACTTTC. Combining the CDR3 with reference TRBV7-2 and TRBJ2-6 gives the whole variable domain GAGVSQSPSNKVTEKGKDVELRCDPISGHTALYWYRQSLGQGLEFLIYFQGNSAPDKSGLPSDRFSAERTGGSVSTLTIQRTQQEDSAVYLCASSLVPSTGANVLTFGAGSRLTVL.

This clonotype has at least ten counts. This chain joins TRBV12-3 or TRBV12-4 and TRBJ2-7; D not resolved. V lost 3 bases and J lost 3, with 15 bases in between. The CDR3 runs 15 residues. In DNA, the CDR3 is TGTGCCAGCAGTTTCGGCAGTTTGGCCTACTACGAGCAGTACGTC. It translates to CASSFGSLAYYEQYV.

This clonotype was counted many times. The chain combines TRBV7-2 with TRBJ2-1; a possible D gene is TRBD2 (5 bases). V was trimmed by 5 bases and J by 15 bases, leaving 17 bases between them. Germline lookup yields CDR1 SGHTA and CDR2 FQGNSA. The CDR3 loop spans 12 amino acids. The CDR3 DNA reads TGTGCCAGCAGCGACGCACTAGGACGGCGGTTCTTC. Translated: CASSDALGRRFF.

This clonotype was seen only a few times. The gene calls are TRBV20-1 and TRBJ2-3, with D hard to call. V was cut by 3 bases and J by 3 bases, with 13 bases left in between. This CDR3 contains 14 residues. The germline V gene has CDR1 DFQATT and CDR2 SNEGSKA (reference sequence). The CDR3, as DNA: TGCAGTGCTAGTCGGGTTTATCTGACAGATACGCAGTATTTT. As protein: CSASRVYLTDTQYF.

In its sample, this clonotype was seen many times. The genes are TRBV9 and TRBJ1-1; a weak D match, TRBD1 (5 bases). V was trimmed by 3 bases and J by 3 bases, leaving 9 bases between them. The germline V gene encodes CDR1 SGDLS and CDR2 YYNGEE. The CDR3 contains 13 residues. This chain's CDR3 is CASSGRADTEAFF. For the CDR3, the DNA is TGTGCCAGCAGCGGCAGGGCGGACACTGAAGCTTTCTTT.

This clonotype was detected many times. This chain connects TRBV24-1 to TRBJ1-2; tentatively, D is TRBD1 (5 bases). Trimming shortened V by 10 bases and J by 6 bases, and 20 bases separated the two germline ends. The CDR3 runs 14 residues. The germline V gene encodes CDR1 KGHDR and CDR2 SFDVKD. DNA of the CDR3: TGTGCCACTCAGACCAACGGGGCCTTGGATGGCTACACCTTC. Protein: CATQTNGALDGYTF.

This clonotype was detected ten times or more. The V and J genes are TRBV7-2 and TRBJ1-1; a possible D gene is TRBD1 (5 bases). The V gene's germline CDR1 is SGHTA and CDR2 FQGNSA. V was pared by 5 bases and J by 5 bases, with 21 bases between. The CDR3 is 16 residues long. The CDR3 spells CASSRPKLGGGTEAFF. The DNA of the CDR3 is TGTGCCAGCAGCCGACCTAAGCTTGGTGGGGGAACTGAAGCTTTCTTT.

In this sample, this clonotype turned up a few times. The rearrangement joins TRBV20-1 to TRBJ2-1; 7 bases match TRBD1. The CDR3 extends over 13 amino acids. Germline values: CDR1 DFQATT, CDR2 SNEGSKA (reference sequence). The V gene end was trimmed by 5 bases and the J gene end by 4 bases; junction bases not matched to a gene: 5. The CDR3 is CSARRDRYNEQFF. CDR3 DNA: TGCAGTGCTCGCCGGGACAGATACAATGAGCAGTTCTTC.

This clonotype has a count of ten or more. The rearrangement uses TRBV7-3 and TRBJ2-2; D is ambiguous. Germline CDR1 is SGHTA and CDR2 is FQGTGA. This CDR3 spans 14 amino acids. Trimming cost V 2 bases and J 5 bases, with 9 bases left between them. The CDR3 protein is CASSLYESTGELFF. The CDR3 coding sequence is TGTGCCAGCAGCTTATACGAATCTACCGGGGAGCTGTTTTTT.

This clonotype was observed a handful of times. V gene TRBV3-1 combines with J gene TRBJ2-7, with D perhaps matching TRBD2 (5 bases). This CDR3 has 13 amino acids. V was pared by 6 bases and J by 4 bases, with 13 bases between. Germline V gene lookup returns CDR1 LGHDT and CDR2 YNNKEL (reference sequence). The CDR3 nucleotides are TGTGCCAGCAGTTTGCGGGCGAATTACGAGCAGTACTTC. Translation: CASSLRANYEQYF.

V usage is TRBV10-3 and J usage is TRBJ2-7; possibly TRBD2 for D (6 bases). V was cut by 7 bases and J by 6 bases, with 13 bases left in between. The CDR3 sequence is 12 residues long. Germline V gives CDR1 ENHRY, CDR2 SYGVKD. CDR3 nucleotide sequence: TGTGCCATCAAGAGCGGGTCGGTCGAGCAGTACTTC. Translation gives CAIKSGSVEQYF.